Sequencing of this T cell receptor (beta chain) was carried out in a study of blood T cell repertoires in COVID-19. Original analysis: Amplification from reference gene primers served as the basis for estimated nucleated cell counts. The repertoire was sequenced with immunoSEQ multiplex PCR; TCRdb's copy has only in-frame clones and lacks some. Clone size and the V and J calls come from that table; the DNA yielded D and trimming. Of about 180,000 clones listed, approximately 86% are singletons. The CDR3 sequence is 14 residues long. The V and J ends lost 4 bases and 4 bases respectively, with 10 bases between them. Germline V gene data show CDR1 as SSHAT and CDR2 as FNYEAQ (reference sequence).

The sequenced sample consisted of peripheral blood. The chain has TRBV7-7 and TRBJ1-4; D is possibly TRBD1 (5 bases). The origin of this receptor is a man aged 45 to 65 with active or convalescent COVID-19. The CDR3 region is CASSSGLGNEKLFF. CDR3 in DNA: TGTGCCAGCAGCTCGGGACTGGGTAATGAAAAACTGTTTTTT.